Below, 26 T cell receptor beta chains from the same sample are listed, as sequenced in a study of blood T cell repertoires in COVID-19. Profiled with immunoSEQ multiplex PCR; TCRdb holds only in-frame clones, not every one. Of about 100,000 clones detected, about 88% appear once; the ten largest clones hold about 1.8%. The specimen sequenced was peripheral blood. These receptors all stem from an elderly man with acute or convalescent COVID-19.

The chain combines TRBV18 with TRBJ1-5; D unresolved. The CDR3 loop spans 15 amino acids. Germline V gene sequence: CDR1 KGHSH, CDR2 LQKENI. V was clipped by 4 bases and J by 0 bases, with 10 bases between them. This CDR3 reads CASSLSTASNQPQHF. The CDR3 DNA follows: TGTGCCAGCTCACTGTCGACTGCTAGCAATCAGCCCCAGCATTTT.

V and J are TRBV4-1 and TRBJ2-2; a weak D match, TRBD2 (6 bases). In germline, CDR1 is MGHRA, CDR2 YSYEKL. The CDR3 extends over 15 amino acids. Trimming removed 3 bases from V and 8 bases from J, with 16 bases in between. The CDR3 here is CASSHGPGGPGELFF. The CDR3 nucleotides are TGCGCCAGCAGCCACGGCCCCGGGGGTCCTGGGGAGCTGTTTTTT.

V and J are TRBV27 and TRBJ2-1; 7 nucleotides agree with TRBD2. Germline assignment: CDR1 MNHEY and CDR2 SMNVEV (reference sequence). The V segment lost 7 bases and the J segment 5 bases; nucleotides outside the gene matches: 8. The CDR3 covers 14 residues. CDR3 protein: CASKVGGRNNEQFF. CDR3 nucleotide sequence: TGTGCCAGCAAAGTGGGCGGGAGAAACAATGAGCAGTTCTTC.

This chain joins TRBV11-2 and TRBJ2-7, with 7 bases matching TRBD2. Germline CDR1 and CDR2: SGHAT and FQNNGV. This CDR3 has 15 residues. V shed 1 base and J 2 bases; nucleotides not matched to a gene: 5. The CDR3 DNA reads as TGTGCCAGCAGCTTAGGCCTAGCGGCCACCTACGAGCAGTACTTC. This codes for CASSLGLAATYEQYF. Looking up the rest from reference TRBV11-2 and TRBJ2-7 gives the full variable domain: EAGVAQSPRYKIIEKRQSVAFWCNPISGHATLYWYQQILGQGPKLLIQFQNNGVVDDSQLPKDRFSAERLKGVDSTLKIQPAKLEDSAVYLCASSLGLAATYEQYFGPGTRLTVT.

On this clone: The germline gene is not matched at one end of the junction; a read error may be the cause. The chain employs TRBV7-7 and TRBJ2-1, with TRBD2 matching over 11 bases. Germline-derived CDR1 and CDR2 are SSHAT and FNYEAQ (reference sequence). The CDR3 has 15 residues. As DNA, the CDR3 is TGTGCTAGCAGCCTTACCGGGACTAGCGGCGATGAGCAGTTCTTC. Its translation: CASSLTGTSGDEQFF.

The chain joins TRBV6-5 to TRBJ1-6; 8 bases map to TRBD1. The V and J ends lost 6 bases and 4 bases, in that order; junction bases with no gene match: 2. This CDR3 region has 14 residues. CDR1 MNHEY and CDR2 SVGAGI come from the germline V gene. The CDR3 nucleotides read TGTGCCAGCAGAGGGACAGGATATAATTCACCCCTCCACTTT. It yields the protein CASRGTGYNSPLHF.

This chain links TRBV4-3 with TRBJ1-6, with D possibly TRBD1 on 5 matching bases. CDR1 is LGHNA and CDR2 is YSLEER in the germline V gene. The CDR3 totals 15 residues. Between the trimmed V and J ends, which lost 5 bases and 7 bases, there was a span of 15 bases. The CDR3 region is CASSSYDSYNSPLHF. The CDR3, as DNA: TGCGCCAGCAGCTCATACGACAGCTACAATTCACCCCTCCACTTT.

The chain employs TRBV10-3 and TRBJ2-7; 10 bases align to TRBD1. The V gene end was trimmed by 5 bases and the J gene end by 3 bases; junction bases not matched to a gene: 4. CDR1 is ENHRY, CDR2 SYGVKD, per germline. This CDR3 comprises 14 residues. CDR3 residues: CAISQTGGSYEQYF. In DNA, the CDR3 is TGTGCCATCAGTCAGACAGGGGGCAGCTACGAGCAGTACTTC.

Only one count was recorded for this clone. This chain links TRBV5-1 with TRBJ1-1; unclear D gene. The CDR3 extends over 15 amino acids. In germline, CDR1 is SGHRS, CDR2 YFSETQ. Trimming pared 0 bases from V and 4 bases from J, leaving 13 bases between. The CDR3 is CASSLAPDRGTEAFF. The CDR3 coding sequence is TGCGCCAGCAGCTTGGCCCCGGACCGGGGCACTGAAGCTTTCTTT.

This clone was found once. The chain couples TRBV28 to TRBJ2-1; TRBD2 matches 8 bases. V lost 4 bases to trimming and J lost 0 bases; unmatched junction nucleotides: 14. The CDR3 loop spans 19 amino acids. Looked up from germline, CDR1 is MDHEN and CDR2 is SYDVKM. The CDR3 loop is CASSSLAGSTHSSYNEQFF. The CDR3 DNA follows: TGTGCCAGCAGTTCCCTAGCGGGTAGTACCCATAGCTCCTACAATGAGCAGTTCTTC. Full variable domain (outside the CDR3, taken from reference TRBV28 and TRBJ2-1): DVKVTQSSRYLVKRTGEKVFLECVQDMDHENMFWYRQDPGLGLRLIYFSYDVKMKEKGDIPEGYSVSREKKERFSLILESASTNQTSMYLCASSSLAGSTHSSYNEQFFGPGTRLTVL.

The J gene is TRBJ1-5, the V gene TRBV2; TRBD1 is a possible D gene (5 bases). Between the trimmed V and J ends, which lost 0 bases and 9 bases, there was a span of 6 bases. The CDR3 runs to 12 residues. The germline CDR1 and CDR2 sequences are SNHLY and FYNNEI. The chain's CDR3 is CASSEAQGPQHF. The DNA of the CDR3 is TGTGCCAGCAGTGAAGCTCAGGGGCCCCAGCATTTT.

The gene calls are TRBV5-5 and TRBJ1-6; the match to TRBD1 covers 8 bases. Germline lookup yields CDR1 SGHKS and CDR2 YYEKEE (reference sequence). The CDR3 totals 15 residues. V was pared by 3 bases and J by 9 bases, with 8 bases of the junction left unmatched. CDR3 sequence reads: CASSSPGTGGSPLHF. CDR3 DNA: TGTGCCAGCAGCTCGCCCGGGACAGGAGGTTCACCCCTCCACTTT.

This chain joins TRBV7-2 and TRBJ1-5; D uncertain. Looked up from germline, CDR1 is SGHTA and CDR2 is FQGNSA. CDR3 length: 14 residues. The ends were cut back, 4 bases at V and 2 bases at J, with 9 bases in the middle. DNA of the CDR3: TGTGCCAGCAGCTCCCGACAAGGCAATCAGCCCCAGCATTTT. Translating gives CASSSRQGNQPQHF.

J is TRBJ2-3 and V is TRBV2; weak D call: TRBD2 (5 bases). V dropped 11 bases and J dropped 6 bases, with 18 bases sitting between them. Germline V gives CDR1 SNHLY, CDR2 FYNNEI. The CDR3 loop spans 13 amino acids. The CDR3 region is CAGQADSGDTQYF. As DNA, the CDR3 is TGTGCCGGGCAAGCGGACTCGGGGGATACGCAGTATTTT.

This chain connects TRBV7-3 to TRBJ2-5; TRBD2 agrees at 7 bases. CDR3 length: 13 amino acids. The ends lost 4 bases at V and 7 bases at J; junction bases unmatched: 6. The germline CDR1 and CDR2 sequences are SGHTA and FQGTGA. This CDR3 is CASSSQRDGTQYF. CDR3 bases: TGTGCCAGCAGCTCCCAGCGGGACGGGACCCAGTACTTC.

The rearrangement joins TRBV6-5 to TRBJ1-1; weak D call: TRBD1 (6 bases). This CDR3 has 14 amino acids. V dropped 4 bases and J dropped 1 base, with 10 bases sitting between them. Germline lookup yields CDR1 MNHEY and CDR2 SVGAGI. The CDR3 is CASSSRTANTEAFF. CDR3 DNA: TGTGCCAGCAGTTCCCGGACAGCGAACACTGAAGCTTTCTTT.

This chain joins TRBV7-9 and TRBJ2-5; TRBD2 matches 7 bases. Germline V gene sequence: CDR1 SEHNR, CDR2 FQNEAQ (reference sequence). The trim removed 5 bases at V and 6 bases at J, leaving 15 bases unmatched. This CDR3 region has 16 residues. The CDR3: CASSLGGEGYTKTQYF. Written as DNA, the CDR3 is TGTGCCAGCAGCCTGGGGGGGGAAGGATACACGAAGACCCAGTACTTC.

The rearrangement uses TRBV19 and TRBJ1-5; 9 bases agree with TRBD1. The CDR3 totals 15 residues. The ends lost 7 bases at V and 5 bases at J; junction bases unmatched: 9. Looked up from germline, CDR1 is LNHDA and CDR2 is SQIVND (reference sequence). DNA for the CDR3: TGTGCCAGTACCGGGACAGGGTCAGGGCATCAGCCCCAGCATTTT. Translated: CASTGTGSGHQPQHF.

This rearrangement joins TRBV29-1 to TRBJ2-1; TRBD1 agrees at 8 bases. Trimming took 0 bases from V and 8 from J; bases not matched to a gene: 6. CDR1 SQVTM and CDR2 ANQGSEA come from the germline V gene. This CDR3 contains 14 residues. The CDR3, as DNA: TGCAGCGTTGAAGAGACAGGGGAAGGATATGAGCAGTTCTTC. Translating gives CSVEETGEGYEQFF.

The rearrangement uses TRBV29-1 and TRBJ2-7; 9 nucleotides line up with TRBD2. Germline V gene sequence: CDR1 SQVTM, CDR2 ANQGSEA. CDR3 length equals 12 residues. V was clipped by 5 bases and J by 5 bases; unmatched bases: 4. Here the CDR3 reads CSVPAGGDEQYF. The DNA for the CDR3 is TGCAGCGTTCCTGCGGGAGGGGACGAGCAGTACTTC.

The V call is TRBV7-9, the J call TRBJ1-4; D gene unclear. This CDR3 comprises 13 residues. Germline V gene lookup returns CDR1 SEHNR and CDR2 FQNEAQ (reference sequence). With 5 bases removed from V and 7 bases from J, the gap between germline ends came to 11 bases. The CDR3 reads CASSAVPVEKLFF. The CDR3 DNA reads TGTGCCAGCAGCGCAGTTCCAGTTGAAAAACTGTTTTTT.

This chain uses TRBV3-1 (or the pseudogene TRBV3-2) with TRBJ2-7; the match to TRBD2 covers 10 bases. Germline V lookup: CDR1 LGHDT, CDR2 YNNKEL (reference sequence). Trimming took 4 bases from V and 5 from J; bases not matched to a gene: 5. This CDR3 has 14 residues. CDR3 in DNA: TGTGCCAGCAGCCTGGGACTAGCGCCAAACGAGCAGTACTTC. This sequence encodes CASSLGLAPNEQYF.

This clone has only a few counts. The gene calls are TRBV2 and TRBJ2-1; TRBD1 might be the D (5 bases). The CDR3 contains 11 residues. V lost 1 base and J lost 13, with 8 bases in between. Germline CDR1 and CDR2: SNHLY and FYNNEI. This CDR3 reads CASSEGQIQFF. In DNA, the CDR3 is TGTGCCAGCAGTGAAGGACAGATACAGTTCTTC. Looking up the rest from reference TRBV2 and TRBJ2-1 gives the full variable domain: EPEVTQTPSHQVTQMGQEVILRCVPISNHLYFYWYRQILGQKVEFLVSFYNNEISEKSEIFDDQFSVERPDGSNFTLKIRSTKLEDSAMYFCASSEGQIQFFGPGTRLTVL.

The chain combines TRBV7-2 with TRBJ1-6; D might be TRBD1 (6 bases). V gave up 2 bases and J gave up 9 bases, with 11 bases separating them. From germline, CDR1 is SGHTA and CDR2 FQGNSA. The CDR3 has 14 residues. CDR3 amino acids: CASSLKGESSPLHF. The CDR3 region has the DNA TGTGCCAGCAGCTTAAAGGGGGAAAGTTCACCCCTCCACTTT.

The count of this clone is one. This sequence joins TRBV24-1 and TRBJ2-2, with 11 positions matching TRBD1. The CDR3 totals 16 residues. Germline values: CDR1 KGHDR, CDR2 SFDVKD. After removal of 3 bases from V and 6 bases from J, the junction contained 5 bases not matched to a gene. DNA for the CDR3: TGTGCCACCAGTGATGCGGGACAGGGGGTGCCCGGGGAGCTGTTTTTT. Its translation: CATSDAGQGVPGELFF.

V usage is TRBV28 and J usage is TRBJ1-4; TRBD1 aligns across 7 bases. The length of the CDR3 is 14 residues. Germline lookup yields CDR1 MDHEN and CDR2 SYDVKM. The ends lost 9 bases at V and 3 bases at J; junction bases unmatched: 7. The CDR3: CASALGTANEKLFF. In DNA, the CDR3 is TGTGCCAGTGCCCTCGGGACAGCTAATGAAAAACTGTTTTTT.